These 9 T cell receptor beta chains originate from one sample sequenced in a study of blood T cell repertoires in COVID-19. Here immunoSEQ multiplex PCR was the method, and the copy in TCRdb shows in-frame clones only, minus some. The table lists 120,000 to 150,000 clones, 88% of them singletons. Sample: peripheral blood. The receptors derive from a man aged 45-65 years with active or convalescent COVID-19.

CDR3 nucleotide sequence: TGTGCCAGCAGCTCCAGACAGGGAGGAAACTATGGCTACACCTTC. The encoded protein is CASSSRQGGNYGYTF. The rearrangement links TRBV5-4 to TRBJ1-2; TRBD1 agrees at 7 bases. The germline gives CDR1 SGHNT, CDR2 YYREEE (reference sequence). This CDR3 region has 15 residues. J was trimmed by 2 bases and V by 3 bases; bases with no gene match: 7.

J is TRBJ2-7 and V is TRBV6-2 or TRBV6-3, with D maybe TRBD2 (7 bases). The CDR3 extends over 14 amino acids. Looked up from germline, CDR1 is MNHEY and CDR2 is SVGEGT. The V and J ends lost 4 bases and 3 bases respectively, with 13 bases between them. This CDR3 reads CASSWGGADYEQYF. For the CDR3, the DNA is TGTGCCAGCAGTTGGGGGGGGGCCGACTACGAGCAGTACTTC.

The chain is built from TRBV3-1 (or the pseudogene TRBV3-2) and TRBJ2-3; 9 bases fit TRBD2. Losses at the gene ends were 4 bases for V and 2 bases for J; bases not matched to a gene: 7. Looked up from germline, CDR1 is LGHDT and CDR2 is YNNKEL (reference sequence). The CDR3 has 16 residues. The CDR3 spells CASSPMTSGYTDTQYF. CDR3 DNA: TGTGCCAGCAGCCCTATGACTAGCGGCTACACAGATACGCAGTATTTT.

The CDR3 reads CASKTGTGNSPLHF. The DNA of the CDR3 is TGTGCCAGCAAAACCGGGACAGGAAATTCACCCCTCCACTTT. The chain carries TRBV28 and TRBJ1-6; 8 nucleotides match TRBD1. The CDR3 consists of 14 residues. The V gene's germline CDR1 is MDHEN and CDR2 SYDVKM. J lost 7 bases, V lost 7 bases, and 6 bases had no gene match.

The V call is TRBV5-8, the J call TRBJ2-3; TRBD2 might be the D (6 bases). V lost 1 base, J lost 2 bases, and 17 bases lay in between. There are 17 residues in the CDR3. Germline values: CDR1 SGHTS, CDR2 YDEGEE. CDR3 nucleotides: TGTGCCAGCAGCTTGTTAAGGGACCGGGGGAACACAGATACGCAGTATTTT. This sequence encodes CASSLLRDRGNTDTQYF.

For the CDR3, the DNA is TGTGCCAGCAAAGGACTAAAAGTTAACGGGCTAGCGGGAAGGTACGAGCAGTACTTC. Protein: CASKGLKVNGLAGRYEQYF. The rearrangement joins TRBV3-1 (or the pseudogene TRBV3-2) to TRBJ2-7, with 9 bases lining up with TRBD2. After removal of 7 bases from V and 4 bases from J, the junction contained 23 bases not matched to a gene. The CDR3 is made up of 19 amino acids. CDR1 LGHDT and CDR2 YNNKEL come from the germline V gene (reference sequence).

The CDR3 loop is CASSLEGLAGDSTDTQYF. The CDR3 nucleotides are TGTGCCAGCAGCTTAGAGGGTCTAGCGGGAGACAGCACAGATACGCAGTATTTT. The genes are TRBV7-2 and TRBJ2-3; TRBD2 matches 10 bases. CDR1 and CDR2 (germline): SGHTA, FQGNSA. The CDR3 covers 18 residues. V lost 1 base and J lost 0; bases outside the gene matches: 7.

The rearrangement joins TRBV6-5 to TRBJ2-7; TRBD1 matches at 9 bases. The germline CDR1 and CDR2 sequences are MNHEY and SVGAGI. The trim removed 1 base at V and 4 bases at J, leaving 8 bases unmatched. The CDR3 length is 16 residues. For the CDR3, the DNA is TGTGCCAGCAGTTACTTTACCGGGACAGGGCGGTACGAGCAGTACTTC. This translates into CASSYFTGTGRYEQYF.

The chain has TRBV9 and TRBJ1-6, with D possibly TRBD1 on 5 matching bases. V was clipped by 7 bases and J by 0 bases, with 17 bases between them. The V gene's germline CDR1 is SGDLS and CDR2 YYNGEE. The length of the CDR3 is 17 residues. In DNA form, the CDR3 reads TGTGCCAGCGGTTCAGGGTCAACAGCCTCCTATAATTCACCCCTCCACTTT. It translates to CASGSGSTASYNSPLHF.